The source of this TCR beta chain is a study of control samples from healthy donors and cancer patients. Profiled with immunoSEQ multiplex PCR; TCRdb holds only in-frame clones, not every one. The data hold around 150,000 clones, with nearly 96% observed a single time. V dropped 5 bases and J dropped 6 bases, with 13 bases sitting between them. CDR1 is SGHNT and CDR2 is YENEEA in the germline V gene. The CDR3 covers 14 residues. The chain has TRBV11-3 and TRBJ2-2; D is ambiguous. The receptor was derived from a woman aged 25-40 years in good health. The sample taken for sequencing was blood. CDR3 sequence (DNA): TGTGCCAGCAGCCATGGACCGTCGGCCGGGGAGCTGTTTTTT. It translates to CASSHGPSAGELFF.